These T cell receptor beta chains were read from a single sample in a study of radiotherapy plus CTLA-4 blockade in lung cancer. Profiling relied on immunoSEQ multiplex PCR, and the TCRdb table lists in-frame clones only, not all of them. The table shows about 60,000 clones, with about four fifths occurring only once. Sequencing used peripheral blood, obtained from a patient treated with radiotherapy plus ipilimumab. The receptors stem from a human donor with non-small cell lung cancer who had a partial response to radiotherapy plus ipilimumab. CDR3s include the opening cysteine and the closing phenylalanine or tryptophan. A D gene is named only where the DNA matches it firmly. Rows may omit the clone size; those that give it use once, few, many or a size class.

abundance: NA; d_gene: NA; v_gene: TRBV11-3; j_gene: TRBJ2-2; CDR3nt: TGTGCCAGCAGCTTAGAGGTAGGGGGTGGAACCGGGGAGCTGTTTTTT; CDR3aa: CASSLEVGGGTGELFF
abundance: NA; d_gene: TRBD2; v_gene: TRBV11-3; j_gene: TRBJ2-2; CDR3nt: TGTGCCAGCAGCGGGCTAGCGGGATCGAACACCGGGGAGCTGTTTTTT; CDR3aa: CASSGLAGSNTGELFF
abundance: NA; d_gene: NA; v_gene: TRBV19; j_gene: TRBJ2-7; CDR3nt: TGTGCCAGTAGTCTCTCCGGGGGGCGGAGCTCCTACGAGCAGTACTTC; CDR3aa: CASSLSGGRSSYEQYF
abundance: NA; d_gene: NA; v_gene: TRBV4-1; j_gene: TRBJ2-1; CDR3nt: TGCGCCAGCAGCCAAGTCGACTACTCGGGCACCTATGAGCAGTTCTTC; CDR3aa: CASSQVDYSGTYEQFF
abundance: NA; d_gene: NA; v_gene: TRBV29-1; j_gene: TRBJ2-1; CDR3nt: TGCAGCGTGGGGGGTGAGCAGTTCTTC; CDR3aa: CSVGGEQFF
abundance: once; d_gene: NA; v_gene: TRBV4-1; j_gene: TRBJ1-1; CDR3nt: TGCGCCAGCAGCCAAGTTACAGGGACTGAAGCTTTCTTT; CDR3aa: CASSQVTGTEAFF
abundance: NA; d_gene: TRBD1; v_gene: TRBV19; j_gene: TRBJ2-1; CDR3nt: TGTGCCAGTAGTATGGGGACTGGGGACAGGGAAAGGTATGAGCAGTTCTTC; CDR3aa: CASSMGTGDRERYEQFF
abundance: NA; d_gene: NA; v_gene: TRBV5-5; j_gene: TRBJ1-1; CDR3nt: TGTGCCAGCAGCGTGTCGACACCCGGGGACACTGAAGCTTTCTTT; CDR3aa: CASSVSTPGDTEAFF
abundance: NA; d_gene: NA; v_gene: TRBV18; j_gene: TRBJ1-1; CDR3nt: TGTGCCAGCTCACCACGAGGCGACCTGAACGCTGAAGCTTTCTTT; CDR3aa: CASSPRGDLNAEAFF
abundance: few; d_gene: NA; v_gene: TRBV6-6; j_gene: TRBJ1-1; CDR3nt: TGTGCCAGCAGCGAACTCACACGGGACACTGAAGCTTTCTTT; CDR3aa: CASSELTRDTEAFF
abundance: NA; d_gene: TRBD1; v_gene: TRBV10-3; j_gene: TRBJ2-7; CDR3nt: TGTGCCATCAGCAGCACCACGGGACAGTGGAACCCCTACGAGCAGTACTTC; CDR3aa: CAISSTTGQWNPYEQYF
abundance: NA; d_gene: TRBD2; v_gene: TRBV11-2; j_gene: TRBJ2-2; CDR3nt: TGTGCCACTGCCCTCAGAGGGGCGGGAGGGCCCACCGGGGAGCTGTTTTTT; CDR3aa: CATALRGAGGPTGELFF
abundance: NA; d_gene: TRBD1; v_gene: TRBV27; j_gene: TRBJ2-7; CDR3nt: TGTGCCAGCAGTTTCCGGGACAGGGGGAATTTACGTTACGAGCAGTACTTC; CDR3aa: CASSFRDRGNLRYEQYF
abundance: NA; d_gene: TRBD1; v_gene: TRBV4-2; j_gene: TRBJ2-1; CDR3nt: TGTGCCAGCAGCCAGGGGACAGGTCGTGAGCAGTTCTTC; CDR3aa: CASSQGTGREQFF
abundance: NA; d_gene: TRBD1; v_gene: TRBV2; j_gene: TRBJ2-2; CDR3nt: TGTGCCAGCAGCTCGACAGGGACAAACACCGGGGAGCTGTTTTTT; CDR3aa: CASSSTGTNTGELFF
abundance: NA; d_gene: TRBD2; v_gene: TRBV7-9; j_gene: TRBJ2-1; CDR3nt: TGTGCCAGCAGCTTAACGGGGGGTGAGCAGTTCTTC; CDR3aa: CASSLTGGEQFF
abundance: few; d_gene: NA; v_gene: TRBV2; j_gene: TRBJ1-5; CDR3nt: TGTGCCAGCAGGGGGACTGGATATAGCAATCAGCCCCAGCATTTT; CDR3aa: CASRGTGYSNQPQHF
abundance: NA; d_gene: TRBD1; v_gene: TRBV18; j_gene: TRBJ2-5; CDR3nt: TGTGCCAGCTCGCGTGCTGCCCGAGGGGGCGGTGAGACCCAGTACTTC; CDR3aa: CASSRAARGGGETQYF
abundance: NA; d_gene: TRBD2; v_gene: TRBV6-1; j_gene: TRBJ2-7; CDR3nt: TGTGCCAGCAGTGGTCCGGGCGGGAGTGGTGAGCAGTACTTC; CDR3aa: CASSGPGGSGEQYF
abundance: NA; d_gene: NA; v_gene: TRBV7-2; j_gene: TRBJ2-1; CDR3nt: TGTGCCAGCAGCCTGTTGGGGGGGCGCAATGAGCAGTTCTTC; CDR3aa: CASSLLGGRNEQFF
abundance: NA; d_gene: TRBD1; v_gene: TRBV9; j_gene: TRBJ1-2; CDR3nt: TGTGCCAGCAGCGTGGGAGGGGGGGGACAGGGGATTCGCTACACCTTC; CDR3aa: CASSVGGGGQGIRYTF
abundance: NA; d_gene: NA; v_gene: TRBV7-4; j_gene: TRBJ1-1; CDR3nt: TGTGCCAGCAGCCTCACCGGTGCCGGGTCTACTGAAGCTTTCTTT; CDR3aa: CASSLTGAGSTEAFF
abundance: NA; d_gene: TRBD2; v_gene: TRBV28; j_gene: TRBJ2-7; CDR3nt: TGTGCCAGCAGTTTCGGACTAGGGCGGGGAAGACTACTCGAGCAGTACTTC; CDR3aa: CASSFGLGRGRLLEQYF
abundance: NA; d_gene: TRBD2; v_gene: TRBV9; j_gene: TRBJ2-3; CDR3nt: TGTGCCAGCAGCCCTCGGACTAGCGCGAGCACAGATACGCAGTATTTT; CDR3aa: CASSPRTSASTDTQYF
abundance: medium-sized; d_gene: NA; v_gene: TRBV5-1; j_gene: TRBJ2-7; CDR3nt: TGCGCCAGCAGCTTGGCCGCGGCTTCCTACGAGCAGTACTTC; CDR3aa: CASSLAAASYEQYF
abundance: NA; d_gene: TRBD1; v_gene: TRBV6-6; j_gene: TRBJ2-5; CDR3nt: TGTGCCAGCAGTTATCGGGTAACAGGGGGCCAAGAGACCCAGTACTTC; CDR3aa: CASSYRVTGGQETQYF
abundance: NA; d_gene: TRBD1; v_gene: TRBV19; j_gene: TRBJ2-2; CDR3nt: TGTGCCACCTGGGGACAGACGAACACCGGGGAGCTGTTTTTT; CDR3aa: CATWGQTNTGELFF
abundance: NA; d_gene: TRBD1; v_gene: TRBV28; j_gene: TRBJ2-7; CDR3nt: TGTGCCAGCAGCCCGCATGAACAGGGGGCTGACGAGCAGTACTTC; CDR3aa: CASSPHEQGADEQYF
abundance: NA; d_gene: TRBD2; v_gene: TRBV25-1; j_gene: TRBJ2-1; CDR3nt: TGTGCCAGCCAACTAGCGGGGGGATACAATGAGCAGTTCTTC; CDR3aa: CASQLAGGYNEQFF
abundance: NA; d_gene: NA; v_gene: TRBV19; j_gene: TRBJ1-1; CDR3nt: TGTGCCAGTAGTATAGCCGGCAGGACTGAAGCTTTCTTT; CDR3aa: CASSIAGRTEAFF
abundance: NA; d_gene: NA; v_gene: TRBV11-2; j_gene: TRBJ2-2; CDR3nt: TGTGCCAGCAGTTACCGCGGAGTTACCACCGGGGAGCTGTTTTTT; CDR3aa: CASSYRGVTTGELFF
abundance: NA; d_gene: NA; v_gene: TRBV5-4; j_gene: TRBJ2-5; CDR3nt: TGTGCCAGCAGCTTGGGCGGTCAAGGGGCCCAAGAGACCCAGTACTTC; CDR3aa: CASSLGGQGAQETQYF